Given below is one TCR beta chain in context. As yet, its antigen is unknown. The data were obtained in a study of OX40 agonist ivuxolimab in advanced cancers. For the study at large: Intravenous ivuxolimab was administered to patients every 2 weeks at 0.01 to 10 mg/kg. Allowance was made for prior anti-PD-1, anti-PD-L1 or anti-CTLA-4 therapy, and about 44% had some. Study-wide results and limits: Some nonresponders also had low normalized T-cell clonal expansion.

On cycle 4 day 1 and cycle 7 day 1, as well as at baseline, blood was sampled. Clones were sequenced by immunoSEQ multiplex PCR, and TCRdb holds only the in-frame ones, with some missing. The table records a few thousand clones, less than 85% of them present only once. The sequencing here drew on CD4+ or CD8+ T cells sorted from blood, taken in a trial of the OX40 agonist ivuxolimab. The receptor was isolated from an adult with an advanced solid tumor such as melanoma, head and neck, liver or kidney cancer.

Written as DNA, the CDR3 is TGTGCCAGCAGCTTGGCCCAACAGCTGAACACTGAAGCTTTCTTT. This sequence encodes CASSLAQQLNTEAFF. The rearrangement links TRBV5-4 to TRBJ1-1; no firm D call. Trimming shortened V by 0 bases and J by 0 bases, and 9 bases separated the two germline ends. The CDR3 length is 15 residues. Germline V CDR1 and CDR2: SGHNT, YYREEE (reference sequence).